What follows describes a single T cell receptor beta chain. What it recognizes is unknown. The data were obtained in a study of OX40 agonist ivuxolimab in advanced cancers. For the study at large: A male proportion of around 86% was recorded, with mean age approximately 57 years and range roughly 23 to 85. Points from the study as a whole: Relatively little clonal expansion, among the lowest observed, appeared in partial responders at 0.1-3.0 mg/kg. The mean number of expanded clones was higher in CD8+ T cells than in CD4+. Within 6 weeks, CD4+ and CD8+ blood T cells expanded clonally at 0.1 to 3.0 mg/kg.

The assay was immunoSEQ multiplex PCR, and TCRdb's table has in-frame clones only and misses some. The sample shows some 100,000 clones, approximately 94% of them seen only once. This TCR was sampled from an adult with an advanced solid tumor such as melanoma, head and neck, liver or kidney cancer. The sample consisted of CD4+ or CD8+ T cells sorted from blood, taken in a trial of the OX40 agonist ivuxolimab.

The CDR3 nucleotides are TGTGCCAGCAGCTTAGGTGAGCAGTTCTTC. Translating gives CASSLGEQFF. The chain combines TRBV7-9 with TRBJ2-1; D unclear. CDR3 size: 10 residues. V shed 1 base and J shed 9 bases, with 1 base lying between them. Germline values: CDR1 SEHNR, CDR2 FQNEAQ (reference sequence).